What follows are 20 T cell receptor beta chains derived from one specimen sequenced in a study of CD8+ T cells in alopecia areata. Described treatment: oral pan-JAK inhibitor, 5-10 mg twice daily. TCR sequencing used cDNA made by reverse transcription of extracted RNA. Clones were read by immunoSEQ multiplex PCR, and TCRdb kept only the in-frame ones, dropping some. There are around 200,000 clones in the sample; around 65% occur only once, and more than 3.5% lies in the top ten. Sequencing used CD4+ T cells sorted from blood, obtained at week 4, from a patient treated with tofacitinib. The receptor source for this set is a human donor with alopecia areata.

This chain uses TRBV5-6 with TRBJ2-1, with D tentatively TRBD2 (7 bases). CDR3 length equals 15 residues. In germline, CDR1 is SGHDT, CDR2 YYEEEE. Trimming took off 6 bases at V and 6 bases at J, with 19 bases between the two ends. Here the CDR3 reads CASNPLGGAGNEQFF. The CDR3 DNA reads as TGTGCCAGCAACCCATTGGGGGGGGCCGGCAATGAGCAGTTCTTC.

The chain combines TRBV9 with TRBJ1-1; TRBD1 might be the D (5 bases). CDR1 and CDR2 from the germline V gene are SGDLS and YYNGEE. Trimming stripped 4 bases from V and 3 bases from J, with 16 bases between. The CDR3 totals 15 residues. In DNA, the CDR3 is TGTGCCAGCAGCACCCGAGGGGACGGAGACACTGAAGCTTTCTTT. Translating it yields CASSTRGDGDTEAFF.

CDR3 sequence (DNA): TGTGCCTGGAGTTTCAACCCACAGACCGGGGAGACCCAGTACTTC. Translating it yields CAWSFNPQTGETQYF. The chain couples TRBV30 to TRBJ2-5, with no clear D. The CDR3 is 15 residues long. Germline-derived CDR1 and CDR2 are GTSNPN and SVGIG (reference sequence). The V end lost 2 bases, the J end lost 5 bases, and 18 bases lay between the germline ends.

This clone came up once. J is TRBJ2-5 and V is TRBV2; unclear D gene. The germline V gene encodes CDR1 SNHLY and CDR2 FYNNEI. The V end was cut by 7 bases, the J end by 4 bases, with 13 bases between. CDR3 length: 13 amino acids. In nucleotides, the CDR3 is TGTGCCAGCACTCGACGGGTGGGAGAGACCCAGTACTTC. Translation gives CASTRRVGETQYF.

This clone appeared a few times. The CDR3 region is CASSLMSADWRVGGNTIYF. Written as DNA, the CDR3 is TGTGCCAGCAGCTTAATGAGCGCGGACTGGCGAGTGGGCGGAAACACCATATATTTT. This sequence joins TRBV7-9 and TRBJ1-3; D call uncertain. Germline CDR1 SEHNR, CDR2 FQNEAQ (reference sequence). The CDR3 extends over 19 amino acids. V lost 2 bases to trimming and J lost 4 bases, with 24 bases between them. The variable domain in full, completed from reference TRBV7-9 and TRBJ1-3, reads DTGVSQNPRHKITKRGQNVTFRCDPISEHNRLYWYRQTLGQGPEFLTYFQNEAQLEKSRLLSDRFSAERPKGSFSTLEIQRTEQGDSAMYLCASSLMSADWRVGGNTIYFGEGSWLTVV.

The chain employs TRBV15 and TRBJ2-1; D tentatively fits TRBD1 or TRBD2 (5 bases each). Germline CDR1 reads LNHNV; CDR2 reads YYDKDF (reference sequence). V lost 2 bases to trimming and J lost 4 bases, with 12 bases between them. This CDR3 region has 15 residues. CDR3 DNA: TGTGCCACCAGCAGATCAAGGGACCGTTACAATGAGCAGTTCTTC. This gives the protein CATSRSRDRYNEQFF. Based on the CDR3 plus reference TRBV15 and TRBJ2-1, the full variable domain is DAMVIQNPRYQVTQFGKPVTLSCSQTLNHNVMYWYQQKSSQAPKLLFHYYDKDFNNEADTPDNFQSRRPNTSFCFLDIRSPGLGDTAMYLCATSRSRDRYNEQFFGPGTRLTVL.

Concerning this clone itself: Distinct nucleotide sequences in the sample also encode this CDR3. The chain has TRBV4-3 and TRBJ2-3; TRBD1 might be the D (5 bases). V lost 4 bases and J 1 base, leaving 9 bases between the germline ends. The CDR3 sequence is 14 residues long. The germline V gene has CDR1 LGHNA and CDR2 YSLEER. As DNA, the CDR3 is TGCGCCAGCAGCCCAGGGCAGGGCACAGATACGCAGTATTTT. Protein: CASSPGQGTDTQYF.

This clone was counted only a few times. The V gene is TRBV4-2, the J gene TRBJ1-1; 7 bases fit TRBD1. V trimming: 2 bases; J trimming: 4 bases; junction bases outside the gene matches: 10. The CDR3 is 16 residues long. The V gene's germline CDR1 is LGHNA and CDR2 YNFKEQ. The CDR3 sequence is CASSQHAGTVGTEAFF. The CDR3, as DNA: TGTGCCAGCAGCCAACATGCCGGGACAGTTGGCACTGAAGCTTTCTTT.

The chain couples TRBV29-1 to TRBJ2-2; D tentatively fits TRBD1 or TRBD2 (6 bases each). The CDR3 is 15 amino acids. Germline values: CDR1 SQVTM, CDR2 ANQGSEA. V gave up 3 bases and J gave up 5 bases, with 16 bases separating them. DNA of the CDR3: TGCAGCGTTGATGAGGGGGGAAAGGGTACCGGGGAGCTGTTTTTT. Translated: CSVDEGGKGTGELFF.

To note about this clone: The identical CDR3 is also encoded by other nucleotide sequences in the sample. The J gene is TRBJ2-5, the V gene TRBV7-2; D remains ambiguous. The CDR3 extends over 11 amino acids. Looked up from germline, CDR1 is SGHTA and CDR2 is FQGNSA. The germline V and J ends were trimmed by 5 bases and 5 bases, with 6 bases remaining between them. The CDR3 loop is CASSPQETQYF. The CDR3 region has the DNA TGTGCCAGCAGCCCCCAGGAGACCCAGTACTTC.

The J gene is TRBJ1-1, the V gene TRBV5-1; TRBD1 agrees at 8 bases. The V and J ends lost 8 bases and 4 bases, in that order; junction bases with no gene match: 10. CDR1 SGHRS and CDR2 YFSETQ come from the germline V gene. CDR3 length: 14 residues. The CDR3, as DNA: TGCGCCAGTGGATTTCAGGGGGCGGGCACTGAAGCTTTCTTT. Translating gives CASGFQGAGTEAFF.

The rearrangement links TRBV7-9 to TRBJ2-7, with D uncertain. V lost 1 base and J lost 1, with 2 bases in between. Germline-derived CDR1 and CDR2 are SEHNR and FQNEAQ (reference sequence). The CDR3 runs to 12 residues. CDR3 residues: CASSLVSYEQYF. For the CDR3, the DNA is TGTGCCAGCAGCTTAGTTTCCTACGAGCAGTACTTC. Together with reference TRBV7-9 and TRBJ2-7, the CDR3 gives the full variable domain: DTGVSQNPRHKITKRGQNVTFRCDPISEHNRLYWYRQTLGQGPEFLTYFQNEAQLEKSRLLSDRFSAERPKGSFSTLEIQRTEQGDSAMYLCASSLVSYEQYFGPGTRLTVT.

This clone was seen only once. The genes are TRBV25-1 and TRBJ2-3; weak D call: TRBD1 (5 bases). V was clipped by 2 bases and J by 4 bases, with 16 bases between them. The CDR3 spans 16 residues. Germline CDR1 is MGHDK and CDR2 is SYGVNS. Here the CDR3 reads CASSESPGSAPDTQYF. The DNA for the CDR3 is TGTGCCAGCAGTGAAAGTCCAGGGTCAGCCCCAGATACGCAGTATTTT. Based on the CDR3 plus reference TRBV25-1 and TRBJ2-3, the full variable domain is EADIYQTPRYLVIGTGKKITLECSQTMGHDKMYWYQQDPGMELHLIHYSYGVNSTEKGDLSSESTVSRIRTEHFPLTLESARPSHTSQYLCASSESPGSAPDTQYFGPGTRLTVL.

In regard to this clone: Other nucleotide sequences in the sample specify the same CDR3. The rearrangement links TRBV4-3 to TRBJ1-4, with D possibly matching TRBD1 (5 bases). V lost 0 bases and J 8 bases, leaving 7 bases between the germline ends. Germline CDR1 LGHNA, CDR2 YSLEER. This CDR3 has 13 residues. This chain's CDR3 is CASSQDWGEKLFF. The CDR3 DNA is TGCGCCAGCAGCCAAGATTGGGGGGAAAAACTGTTTTTT.

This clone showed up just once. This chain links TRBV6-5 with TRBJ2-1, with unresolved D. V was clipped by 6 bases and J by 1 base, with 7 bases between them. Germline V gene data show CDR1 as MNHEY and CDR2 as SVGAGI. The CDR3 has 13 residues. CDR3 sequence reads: CASRGRSYNEQFF. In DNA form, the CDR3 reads TGTGCCAGCAGAGGGCGTTCCTACAATGAGCAGTTCTTC.

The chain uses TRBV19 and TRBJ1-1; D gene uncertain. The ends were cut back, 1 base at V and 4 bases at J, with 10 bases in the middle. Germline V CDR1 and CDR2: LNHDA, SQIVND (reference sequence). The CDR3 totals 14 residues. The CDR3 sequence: CASSIAGFGTEAFF. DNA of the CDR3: TGTGCCAGTAGTATAGCCGGTTTCGGCACTGAAGCTTTCTTT.

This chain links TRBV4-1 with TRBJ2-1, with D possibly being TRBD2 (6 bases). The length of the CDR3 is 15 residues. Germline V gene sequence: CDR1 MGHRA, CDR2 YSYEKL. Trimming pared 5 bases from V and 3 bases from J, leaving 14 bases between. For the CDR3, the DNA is TGCGCCAGCAGCGGAGGGCAGGGTGGCTACAATGAGCAGTTCTTC. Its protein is CASSGGQGGYNEQFF.

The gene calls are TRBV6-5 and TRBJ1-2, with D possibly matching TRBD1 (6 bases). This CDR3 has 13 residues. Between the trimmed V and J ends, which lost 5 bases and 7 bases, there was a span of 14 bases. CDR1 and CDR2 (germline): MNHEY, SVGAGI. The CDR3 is CASSHSGGTGYTF. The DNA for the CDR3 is TGTGCCAGCAGTCACAGCGGGGGCACTGGCTACACCTTC.

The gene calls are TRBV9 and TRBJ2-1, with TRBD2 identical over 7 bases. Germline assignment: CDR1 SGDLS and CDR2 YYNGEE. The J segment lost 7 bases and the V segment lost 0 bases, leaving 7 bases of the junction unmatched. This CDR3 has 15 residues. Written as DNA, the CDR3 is TGTGCCAGCAGCGTAGTTCTAGCGGATGGGAATGAGCAGTTCTTC. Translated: CASSVVLADGNEQFF.

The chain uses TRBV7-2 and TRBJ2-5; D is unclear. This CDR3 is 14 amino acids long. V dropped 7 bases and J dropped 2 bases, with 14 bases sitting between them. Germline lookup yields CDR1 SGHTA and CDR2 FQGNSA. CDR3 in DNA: TGTGCCAGCAAGGTGTGGTACACTCAAGAGACCCAGTACTTC. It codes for CASKVWYTQETQYF.